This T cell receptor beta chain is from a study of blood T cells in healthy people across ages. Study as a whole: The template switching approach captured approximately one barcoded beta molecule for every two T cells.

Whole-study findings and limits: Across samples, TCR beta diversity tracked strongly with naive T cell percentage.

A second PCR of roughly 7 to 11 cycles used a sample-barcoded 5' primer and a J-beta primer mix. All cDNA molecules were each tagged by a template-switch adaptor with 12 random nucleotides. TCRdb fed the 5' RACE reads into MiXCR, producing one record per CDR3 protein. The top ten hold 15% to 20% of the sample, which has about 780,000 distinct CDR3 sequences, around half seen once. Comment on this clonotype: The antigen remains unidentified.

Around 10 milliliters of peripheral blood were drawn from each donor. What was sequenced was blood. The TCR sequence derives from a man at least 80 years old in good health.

CDR3 residues: CASSPRGSVISEQYF. DNA of the CDR3: TGTGCCAGCAGTCCACGCGGGTCTGTAATCAGCGAGCAGTACTTC. The V and J genes are TRBV14 and TRBJ2-7, with D tentatively TRBD2 (5 bases). There are 15 residues in the CDR3. Germline CDR1 SGHDN, CDR2 FVKESK. The ends were cut back, 6 bases at V and 6 bases at J, with 21 bases in the middle.